The subject of this entry is one T cell receptor beta chain. What this receptor recognizes is not known. No base quality values were provided; no much bigger clone lies one nucleotide off. V is reduced by 4 bases and J by 2 bases, leaving a spacing of 15 bases between them. Including the terminal cysteine and phenylalanine, the CDR3 comprises 15 residues. The read is trimmed to its CDR3 DNA, 45 bases read in frame from base 1. CDR1 and CDR2 are read off the germline V gene (reference sequence) as MNHEY and SMNVEV. This specimen belongs to a study of T cell repertoires in cytomegalovirus infection (dated by TCRdb to between 2019 and 2020). Looking at the study overall: Peptide stimulations targeted recently identified HLA-C-restricted CMV epitopes, whose presentation resists viral immunomodulation, together with well-studied HLA-B-restricted epitopes. Donor HLA type was relevant to the analysis, because carriage of CMV infection together with the matching HLA type was indicated by public TCR beta signatures.

General study outcomes and caveats: In both this cohort and an independent cohort of approximately 350 donors, the cumulative frequency of public TCR beta family members distinguished carriers of CMV infection plus the relevant HLA type. The ex vivo response was dominated by HLA-C-restricted CMV-specific TCR beta clonotypes, which also provided the single most frequent clonotype in two of eight donors.

Per the publication, the treatment or condition label means: in vitro stimulation with specific CMV peptide epitopes to enrich CMV-specific T cells. This sample was sequenced with an Illumina HiSeq 1500. The public reads were quality trimmed at Q25 with fastp and then assembled into clones with MiXCR by TCRdb, keeping productive beta chains. CDR3 protein duplicates are merged, each entry listing the most common genes and DNA. In all, the sample holds approximately 390,000 distinct CDR3 sequences, and about 35% of those were seen once. Approximately 15% of the sample is taken by the ten largest. The sequence joins TRBV27 to TRBJ2-7, and possibly TRBD2, on 5 matching bases. Material: cultured PBMCs, obtained from culture after CMV antigen stimulation. The TCR was taken from a human donor in good health (CMV status not recorded). Some clones in this sample may be carry-over from other donors' samples. The CDR3 protein: CASSSLTTWPYEQYF. The DNA reads TGTGCCAGCAGTTCACTGACTACTTGGCCCTACGAGCAGTACTTC.